This T cell receptor beta chain derives from a study of blood T cell repertoires in COVID-19. Whole-study context: Samples of COVID-19 (acute and convalescent) were obtained from the United States, Italy and Spain. Sample material is recorded as cDNA or gDNA derived from T cells, B-cell-depleted T cells, or PBMCs.

The ends were cut back, 5 bases at V and 1 base at J, with 25 bases in the middle. This CDR3 comprises 19 residues. The germline V gene has CDR1 SGHAT and CDR2 FQNNGV. Authors' processing steps: Amplifying reference gene primers gave estimates of nucleated cell counts. Measured with immunoSEQ multiplex PCR; TCRdb has only the in-frame clones, and not every one. Clone size and V and J calls were adopted from that table, with D and trimming inferred from the DNA. Of about 160,000 clones in the sample, 75% to 90% are singletons; the top ten hold roughly 9.2%. This sequence was found in a woman over 75 with active or convalescent COVID-19. The sample was peripheral blood. The V gene is TRBV11-2, the J gene TRBJ2-3; tentatively, D is TRBD2 (5 bases). CDR3 residues: CASSQVWGRRSAGTDTQYF. The CDR3 DNA follows: TGTGCCAGCAGCCAGGTTTGGGGAAGGAGGTCCGCTGGCACAGATACGCAGTATTTT.